These 18 T cell receptor beta chains came from one sample sequenced in a study of T cells after yellow fever vaccination. One entry per CDR3 protein results from TCRdb running MiXCR on the 5' RACE reads. In the table there are hundreds of thousands of distinct CDR3 sequences, about 19% of which are singletons. The source material was PBMCs, sampled before the yellow fever booster vaccination. The receptors were gathered from a man between 18 and 35 years old who received the YFV17D yellow fever vaccine.

The chain couples TRBV5-4 to TRBJ2-5; D not certain. V was trimmed by 1 base and J by 10 bases, leaving 11 bases between them. The CDR3 runs to 12 residues. From germline, CDR1 is SGHNT and CDR2 YYREEE (reference sequence). The CDR3 sequence: CASSLSRSVQYF. The CDR3 DNA reads TGTGCCAGCAGCTTGTCCAGGTCGGTCCAGTACTTC. Full variable domain (outside the CDR3, taken from reference TRBV5-4 and TRBJ2-5): ETGVTQSPTHLIKTRGQQVTLRCSSQSGHNTVSWYQQALGQGPQFIFQYYREEENGRGNFPPRFSGLQFPNYSSELNVNALELDDSALYLCASSLSRSVQYFGPGTRLLVL.

There are a few counts of this clonotype. The J gene is TRBJ1-3, the V gene TRBV12-3 or TRBV12-4, with D uncertain. V was trimmed by 6 bases and J by 4 bases, leaving 16 bases between them. This CDR3 region has 15 residues. This CDR3 is CASSQGPGRGNTIYF. The CDR3 DNA reads TGTGCCAGCAGCCAAGGACCCGGCCGAGGAAACACCATATATTTT.

In this sample, this clonotype turned up many times. The CDR3 spells CASSRGPTTYNEQFF. The DNA of the CDR3 is TGTGCCAGCAGTAGAGGACCCACCACCTACAATGAGCAGTTCTTC. The chain recombines TRBV6-2 or TRBV6-3 with TRBJ2-1; D ambiguous. V was cut by 5 bases and J by 2 bases, with 13 bases left in between. Germline V gene lookup returns CDR1 MNHEY and CDR2 SVGEGT. The CDR3 is 15 amino acids.

The chain uses TRBV5-1 and TRBJ2-2; no reliable D call. V was shortened by 4 bases and J by 0 bases, with 10 bases between the two germline ends. This CDR3 comprises 15 residues. CDR1 is SGHRS, CDR2 YFSETQ, per germline. The CDR3, as DNA: TGCGCCAGCAGCCAGCTGACAACGAACACCGGGGAGCTGTTTTTT. Encoded protein: CASSQLTTNTGELFF.

This clonotype has more than one count but fewer than ten. J is TRBJ2-2 and V is TRBV2; TRBD1 aligns across 8 bases. The V segment lost 7 bases and the J segment 7 bases; nucleotides outside the gene matches: 8. The CDR3 sequence is 14 residues long. In germline, CDR1 is SNHLY, CDR2 FYNNEI. CDR3 in DNA: TGTGCCAGCATCTCGGACAGGGTGATCGGGGAGCTGTTTTTT. As protein: CASISDRVIGELFF.

Only a few counts were recorded for this clonotype. The CDR3 sequence is CASSLGLLENTEAFF. The CDR3 DNA reads TGCGCCAGCAGCTTGGGGCTACTAGAGAACACTGAAGCTTTCTTT. This chain uses TRBV5-1 with TRBJ1-1; D gene ambiguous. Germline lookup yields CDR1 SGHRS and CDR2 YFSETQ. The ends were cut back, 0 bases at V and 1 base at J, with 10 bases in the middle. The CDR3 covers 15 residues.

This clonotype has more than one count but fewer than ten. The J gene is TRBJ1-3, the V gene TRBV28; a possible D gene is TRBD1 (5 bases). The CDR3 consists of 15 residues. Trimming took 2 bases from V and 0 from J, leaving 8 bases between them. CDR1 is MDHEN, CDR2 SYDVKM, per germline. CDR3 in amino acids: CASSLRDVSGNTIYF. CDR3 DNA: TGTGCCAGCAGTTTACGGGACGTCTCTGGAAACACCATATATTTT. Using reference TRBV28 and TRBJ1-3 for the parts outside the CDR3, the full variable domain is DVKVTQSSRYLVKRTGEKVFLECVQDMDHENMFWYRQDPGLGLRLIYFSYDVKMKEKGDIPEGYSVSREKKERFSLILESASTNQTSMYLCASSLRDVSGNTIYFGEGSWLTVV.

The CDR3 protein is CSGGGGANEQFF. The DNA of the CDR3 is TGCAGTGGAGGGGGGGGTGCAAATGAGCAGTTCTTC. This sequence joins TRBV20-1 and TRBJ2-1, with D possibly matching TRBD2 (7 bases). The CDR3 runs 12 residues. The germline V gene encodes CDR1 DFQATT and CDR2 SNEGSKA (reference sequence). V shed 7 bases and J shed 7 bases, with 14 bases lying between them.

This clonotype was picked up a small number of times. The V call is TRBV7-2, the J call TRBJ1-1; D unclear. Trimming removed 2 bases from V and 6 bases from J, with 13 bases in between. Looked up from germline, CDR1 is SGHTA and CDR2 is FQGNSA. This CDR3 contains 14 residues. CDR3 nucleotides: TGTGCCAGCAGCTTAAGGGCCCGCGGCTCTGAAGCTTTCTTT. Protein sequence: CASSLRARGSEAFF. Full variable domain (outside the CDR3, taken from reference TRBV7-2 and TRBJ1-1): GAGVSQSPSNKVTEKGKDVELRCDPISGHTALYWYRQSLGQGLEFLIYFQGNSAPDKSGLPSDRFSAERTGGSVSTLTIQRTQQEDSAVYLCASSLRARGSEAFFGQGTRLTVV.

The gene calls are TRBV7-9 and TRBJ1-6; 8 bases map to TRBD1. The length of the CDR3 is 15 residues. The J segment lost 7 bases and the V segment lost 5 bases, leaving 7 bases of the junction unmatched. Germline loops: CDR1 SEHNR, CDR2 FQNEAQ (reference sequence). CDR3 coding DNA: TGTGCCAGCAGCACGACAGGGGCAGAAAATTCACCCCTCCACTTT. It is translated as CASSTTGAENSPLHF.

This chain connects TRBV5-1 to TRBJ1-4, with unresolved D. Germline CDR1 reads SGHRS; CDR2 reads YFSETQ. This CDR3 has 14 amino acids. V lost 2 bases and J 6 bases, leaving 11 bases between the germline ends. The CDR3 nucleotides read TGCGCCAGCAGCTTAGACATCGGGGATGAAAAACTGTTTTTT. It encodes CASSLDIGDEKLFF.

The CDR3 region is CAISEAGRGAFF. CDR3 coding DNA: TGTGCCATCAGTGAGGCCGGGCGAGGTGCTTTCTTT. The chain carries TRBV10-3 and TRBJ1-1; no reliable D call. CDR3 length equals 12 residues. CDR1 ENHRY and CDR2 SYGVKD come from the germline V gene. Between the trimmed V and J ends, which lost 2 bases and 11 bases, there was a span of 12 bases.

This clonotype showed up just a few times. The chain uses TRBV10-3 and TRBJ1-1, with D perhaps TRBD1 (5 bases). Per the germline V gene, CDR1 is ENHRY and CDR2 is SYGVKD. The CDR3 has 14 residues. The germline V and J ends were trimmed by 6 bases and 1 base, with 12 bases remaining between them. DNA of the CDR3: TGTGCCATCAGGGGGTCCCAGGGGAACACTGAAGCTTTCTTT. Translated: CAIRGSQGNTEAFF.

This clonotype turned up a few times. The gene calls are TRBV4-3 and TRBJ2-7; 7 positions agree with TRBD2. The CDR3 is 15 residues long. The V gene's germline CDR1 is LGHNA and CDR2 YSLEER. The V and J ends lost 0 bases and 4 bases, in that order; junction bases with no gene match: 6. The CDR3 bases are TGCGCCAGCAGCCAAGATCGTTTGGGAGGGTACGAGCAGTACGTC. Its translation: CASSQDRLGGYEQYV.

The chain uses TRBV4-3 and TRBJ2-3; possibly TRBD1 or TRBD2 for D (5 bases each). The length of the CDR3 is 17 residues. Germline assignment: CDR1 LGHNA and CDR2 YSLEER. The V end lost 0 bases, the J end lost 1 base, and 14 bases lay between the germline ends. The CDR3 bases are TGCGCCAGCAGCCAAGATGGGGCAGCGGCGCGCACAGATACGCAGTATTTT. Protein product: CASSQDGAAARTDTQYF.

The chain employs TRBV6-1 and TRBJ2-7; a possible D gene is TRBD1 (7 bases). The V gene's germline CDR1 is MNHNS and CDR2 SASEGT. This CDR3 region has 13 residues. Trimming took 6 bases from V and 1 from J, leaving 10 bases between them. The CDR3 DNA reads as TGTGCCAGCAGGCGGGACAGTTCCTACGAGCAGTACTTC. Protein product: CASRRDSSYEQYF.

This clonotype was observed a handful of times. The V gene is TRBV3-1, the J gene TRBJ1-4; the D is unclear. CDR1 and CDR2 from the germline V gene are LGHDT and YNNKEL (reference sequence). V lost 0 bases to trimming and J lost 4 bases, with 18 bases between them. The CDR3 length is 18 residues. The DNA of the CDR3 is TGTGCCAGCAGCCAAGATCCTGGCATATGGGCCATTAATGAAAAACTGTTTTTT. This codes for CASSQDPGIWAINEKLFF. The full variable domain, with the rest looked up from reference TRBV3-1 and TRBJ1-4, is DTAVSQTPKYLVTQMGNDKSIKCEQNLGHDTMYWYKQDSKKFLKIMFSYNNKELIINETVPNRFSPKSPDKAHLNLHINSLELGDSAVYFCASSQDPGIWAINEKLFFGSGTQLSVL.

The V call is TRBV2, the J call TRBJ2-5; 7 nucleotides line up with TRBD2. V gave up 8 bases and J gave up 7 bases; unmatched junction bases: 10. CDR1 and CDR2 (germline): SNHLY, FYNNEI. The CDR3 spans 13 residues. CDR3 nucleotide sequence: TGTGCCAGCCTAAGCGGGGCGCGGGGGACCCAGTACTTC. The encoded protein is CASLSGARGTQYF.